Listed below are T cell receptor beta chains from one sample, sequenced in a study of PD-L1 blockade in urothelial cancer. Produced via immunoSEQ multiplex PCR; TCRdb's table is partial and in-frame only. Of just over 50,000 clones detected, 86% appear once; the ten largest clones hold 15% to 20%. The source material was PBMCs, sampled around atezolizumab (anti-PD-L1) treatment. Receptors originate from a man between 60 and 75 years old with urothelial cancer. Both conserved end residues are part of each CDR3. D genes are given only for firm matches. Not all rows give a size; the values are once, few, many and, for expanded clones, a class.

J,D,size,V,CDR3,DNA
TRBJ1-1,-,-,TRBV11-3,CASGGSNILF,TGTGCCAGCGGGGGCAGCAATATTCTCTTT
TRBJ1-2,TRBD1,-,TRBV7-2,CASSSGQGNYGYTF,TGTGCCAGCAGCTCGGGACAGGGGAACTATGGCTACACCTTC
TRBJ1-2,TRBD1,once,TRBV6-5,CASSSGQGANYGYTF,TGTGCCAGCAGTAGCGGACAGGGGGCTAACTATGGCTACACCTTC
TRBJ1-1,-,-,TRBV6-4,CARPKTQALLEAFF,TGTGCCAGGCCTAAAACACAGGCGCTCCTTGAAGCTTTCTTT
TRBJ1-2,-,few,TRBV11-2,CASSSDSVVIYGYTF,TGTGCCAGCAGCTCAGACAGTGTGGTAATCTATGGCTACACCTTC
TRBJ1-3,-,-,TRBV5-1,CASSLHAGTSGNTIYF,TGCGCCAGCAGCTTGCACGCTGGCACCTCTGGAAACACCATATATTTT
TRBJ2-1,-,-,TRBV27,CASSLLFSFYPSSYNEQFF,TGTGCCAGCAGTTTATTGTTCTCCTTCTACCCGAGCTCCTACAATGAGCAGTTCTTC
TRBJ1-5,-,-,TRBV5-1,CASSLFQGNQPQHF,TGCGCCAGCAGCTTGTTCCAGGGCAATCAGCCCCAGCATTTT
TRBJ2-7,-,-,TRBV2,CASTRYQGSSYEQYF,TGTGCCAGCACTCGGTACCAGGGTTCCTCCTACGAGCAGTACTTC
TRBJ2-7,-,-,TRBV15,CATSRGGHRTYEQYF,TGTGCCACCAGCAGAGGTGGACACCGAACCTACGAGCAGTACTTC
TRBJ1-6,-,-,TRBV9,CASSVFDSPLHF,TGTGCCAGCAGCGTGTTCGATTCACCCCTCCACTTT
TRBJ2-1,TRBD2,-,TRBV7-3,CASSREGSYNEQFF,TGTGCCAGCAGCCGGGAGGGGAGCTACAATGAGCAGTTCTTC
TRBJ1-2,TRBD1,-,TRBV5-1,CASSLDSGGNGYTF,TGCGCCAGCAGCTTGGATTCAGGGGGCAATGGCTACACCTTC
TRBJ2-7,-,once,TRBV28,CASRGQFYEQYF,TGTGCCAGCAGGGGGCAATTCTACGAGCAGTACTTC
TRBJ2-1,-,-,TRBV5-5,CASTGGHSSLYNEQFF,TGTGCCAGCACCGGTGGGCACTCTTCCCTCTACAATGAGCAGTTCTTC
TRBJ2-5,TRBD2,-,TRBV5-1,CASSLAGGGQETQYF,TGCGCCAGCAGCTTGGCGGGGGGGGGACAAGAGACCCAGTACTTC
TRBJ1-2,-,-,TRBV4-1,CASSSPGVLWGYTF,TGCGCCAGCAGCAGTCCCGGGGTTCTATGGGGCTACACCTTC
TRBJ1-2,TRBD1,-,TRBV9,CASSVRQGLYDGYTF,TGTGCCAGCAGCGTGAGACAGGGGTTATACGATGGCTACACCTTC
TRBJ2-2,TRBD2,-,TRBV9,CASSSQLALGGTGELFF,TGTGCCAGCAGCTCCCAGCTAGCGTTGGGGGGGACCGGGGAGCTGTTTTTT
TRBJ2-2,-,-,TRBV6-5,CASSYDRLDTGELFF,TGTGCCAGCAGTTACGACAGGTTAGACACCGGGGAGCTGTTTTTT
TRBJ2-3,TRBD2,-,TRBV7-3,CASSSRTSGEYWRTDTQYF,TGTGCCAGCAGCTCCCGAACTAGCGGGGAATACTGGAGGACAGATACGCAGTATTTT
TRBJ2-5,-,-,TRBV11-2,CASSLAGEVRETQYF,TGTGCCAGCAGCTTAGCGGGGGAAGTGAGGGAGACCCAGTACTTC
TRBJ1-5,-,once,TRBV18,CASSPEQGSIRQPQHF,TGTGCCAGCTCACCTGAACAGGGTAGCATTAGGCAGCCCCAGCATTTT
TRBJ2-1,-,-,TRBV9,CASSPREGFSYNEQFF,TGTGCCAGCAGCCCCCGGGAAGGTTTTTCCTACAATGAGCAGTTCTTC
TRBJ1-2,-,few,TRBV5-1,CASSPGRDMNYGYTF,TGCGCCAGCAGCCCGGGAAGGGACATGAACTATGGCTACACCTTC
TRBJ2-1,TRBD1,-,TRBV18,CASSPTTGVNEQFF,TGTGCCAGCTCACCGACGACAGGGGTCAATGAGCAGTTCTTC
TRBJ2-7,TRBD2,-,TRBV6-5,CASSYSASGSGEQYF,TGTGCCAGCAGTTACTCTGCTAGCGGGAGTGGAGAGCAGTACTTC
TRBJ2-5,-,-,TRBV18,CASSPDFSRETQYF,TGTGCCAGCTCGCCGGACTTTTCTCGGGAGACCCAGTACTTC
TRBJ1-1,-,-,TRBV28,CASSGEGHLNTEAFF,TGTGCCAGCAGTGGGGAAGGACATTTGAACACTGAAGCTTTCTTT
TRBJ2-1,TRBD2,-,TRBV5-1,CASSFRLAGSSSYNEQFF,TGCGCCAGCAGCTTTCGGCTAGCGGGTTCAAGCTCCTACAATGAGCAGTTCTTC
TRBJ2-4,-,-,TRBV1,CTSSQEVADRTIAKNIQYF,TGCACCAGCAGCCAGGAAGTCGCCGACAGGACGATAGCCAAAAACATTCAGTACTTC
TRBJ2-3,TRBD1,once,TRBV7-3,CASNRDRADTQYF,TGTGCCAGCAACAGGGACAGGGCAGATACGCAGTATTTT